Following are 20 T cell receptor beta chains from one sample sequenced in a study of PD-1 blockade in mismatch repair-deficient tumors. Generated by immunoSEQ multiplex PCR, the TCRdb table keeps only in-frame clones and is missing some. The sample carries under 50,000 clones, 80% to 85% recorded once. Sequenced here: PBMCs, sampled 38 to 40 weeks after starting pembrolizumab. These receptors were taken from an adult with mismatch repair-deficient cancer.

This clone was counted once. The V gene is TRBV10-3, the J gene TRBJ2-2, with 8 nucleotides matching TRBD2. V lost 1 base to trimming and J lost 4 bases; unmatched junction nucleotides: 8. This CDR3 is 17 amino acids long. Germline loops: CDR1 ENHRY, CDR2 SYGVKD. The CDR3 nucleotides are TGTGCCATCAGTGAGTTCATTAGCGGGATGAGCACCGGGGAGCTGTTTTTT. It is translated as CAISEFISGMSTGELFF.

The chain joins TRBV6-1 to TRBJ2-1; D not certain. Germline loops: CDR1 MNHNS, CDR2 SASEGT. The V gene lost 7 bases and the J gene lost 4 bases, with 14 bases spanning the gap. CDR3 length: 14 residues. The CDR3 bases are TGTGCCAGCACCGGCGGATCGCTTTACAATGAGCAGTTCTTC. Translating it yields CASTGGSLYNEQFF.

The DNA for the CDR3 is TGTGCCAGCAGCCTAAATAACTACAATGAGCAGTTCTTC. Its translation: CASSLNNYNEQFF. The chain employs TRBV7-6 and TRBJ2-1, with unresolved D. The CDR3 loop spans 13 amino acids. Germline V gene data show CDR1 as SGHVS and CDR2 as FNYEAQ. V gave up 5 bases and J gave up 3 bases, with 8 bases separating them. The complete variable domain, with remaining parts taken from reference TRBV7-6 and TRBJ2-1, reads GAGVSQSPRYKVTKRGQDVALRCDPISGHVSLYWYRQALGQGPEFLTYFNYEAQQDKSGLPNDRFSAERPEGSISTLTIQRTEQRDSAMYRCASSLNNYNEQFFGPGTRLTVL.

The J gene is TRBJ2-5, the V gene TRBV5-1, with 8 bases aligning to TRBD1. The CDR3 runs to 16 residues. V shed 0 bases and J 4 bases; nucleotides not matched to a gene: 8. Looked up from germline, CDR1 is SGHRS and CDR2 is YFSETQ. CDR3 in amino acids: CASSLGTGTGLETQYF. CDR3 DNA: TGCGCCAGCAGCTTGGGCACCGGGACAGGACTAGAGACCCAGTACTTC.

The CDR3 nucleotides read TGTGCCAGCTCACCAATGACAGGGGACAATGAGCAGTTCTTC. It translates to CASSPMTGDNEQFF. The chain is built from TRBV18 and TRBJ2-1; 8 bases are shared with TRBD1. The CDR3 contains 14 residues. Germline CDR1 reads KGHSH; CDR2 reads LQKENI. V trimming: 2 bases; J trimming: 5 bases; junction bases outside the gene matches: 2.

V gene TRBV18 combines with J gene TRBJ2-2, with a weak D call TRBD1 (6 bases). The CDR3 covers 16 residues. The germline V gene encodes CDR1 KGHSH and CDR2 LQKENI. Deletions cut 8 bases from V and 4 bases from J, with 20 bases between. Here the CDR3 reads CASQGRGGQITGELFF. As DNA, the CDR3 is TGTGCCAGCCAGGGGAGAGGAGGCCAAATCACCGGGGAGCTGTTTTTT. Filled out from reference TRBV18 and TRBJ2-2, the complete variable domain reads NAGVMQNPRHLVRRRGQEARLRCSPMKGHSHVYWYRQLPEEGLKFMVYLQKENIIDESGMPKERFSAEFPKEGPSILRIQQVVRGDSAAYFCASQGRGGQITGELFFGEGSRLTVL.

This rearrangement joins TRBV27 to TRBJ2-7, with 7 bases lining up with TRBD1. Germline CDR1 reads MNHEY; CDR2 reads SMNVEV (reference sequence). V dropped 5 bases and J dropped 2; count of bases not matched to a gene: 9. There are 15 residues in the CDR3. The CDR3 sequence is CASSLRQGAPYEQYF. The CDR3 DNA is TGTGCCAGCAGTCTAAGACAGGGTGCCCCCTACGAGCAGTACTTC.

This clone was detected only once. The rearrangement uses TRBV7-8 and TRBJ1-3; 10 bases are shared with TRBD1. CDR3 length: 17 amino acids. V shed 3 bases, J shed 7 bases, and the junction held 12 bases outside the gene matches. Germline V gene sequence: CDR1 SGHVS, CDR2 FQNEAQ. CDR3 nucleotides: TGTGCCAGCAGCTTCCTATGGGGGGACAGGGGTCGGAACACCATATATTTT. It is translated as CASSFLWGDRGRNTIYF.

The chain couples TRBV27 to TRBJ2-3; 7 nucleotides agree with TRBD2. Germline V gives CDR1 MNHEY, CDR2 SMNVEV (reference sequence). The CDR3 loop spans 16 amino acids. With V trimmed by 5 bases and J by 1 base, 9 bases remained unmatched. Here the CDR3 reads CASSPSAGYGTDTQYF. The DNA of the CDR3 is TGTGCCAGCAGTCCCTCAGCGGGATATGGCACAGATACGCAGTATTTT.

The J gene is TRBJ1-1, the V gene TRBV5-4; 7 bases line up with TRBD1. This CDR3 has 15 residues. The V gene's germline CDR1 is SGHNT and CDR2 YYREEE (reference sequence). Losses at the gene ends were 4 bases for V and 2 bases for J; bases not matched to a gene: 8. This CDR3 is CASSHPIGGNTEAFF. CDR3 coding DNA: TGTGCCAGCAGCCACCCGATAGGGGGCAACACTGAAGCTTTCTTT.

The chain recombines TRBV7-2 with TRBJ2-3; D unclear. V was clipped by 4 bases and J by 6 bases, with 11 bases between them. This CDR3 has 13 residues. CDR1 and CDR2 from the germline V gene are SGHTA and FQGNSA. Here the CDR3 DNA reads TGTGCCAGCAGCTACCAACTGAGGGATACGCAGTATTTT. Amino acid sequence: CASSYQLRDTQYF.

This sequence joins TRBV28 and TRBJ1-1, with D possibly matching TRBD1 (6 bases). The CDR3 extends over 14 amino acids. Germline CDR1 is MDHEN and CDR2 is SYDVKM. V dropped 1 base and J dropped 4 bases, with 10 bases sitting between them. Written as DNA, the CDR3 is TGTGCCAGCAGTTTATCAGGGGTCGGCACTGAAGCTTTCTTT. Translation gives CASSLSGVGTEAFF.

This clone occurred once. The chain recombines TRBV18 with TRBJ1-6, with TRBD1 matching 9 bases. J was trimmed by 7 bases and V by 2 bases; bases with no gene match: 6. This CDR3 spans 16 amino acids. Germline V gene lookup returns CDR1 KGHSH and CDR2 LQKENI. The CDR3 sequence: CASSPNTGTGNSPLHF. The DNA for the CDR3 is TGTGCCAGCTCACCAAACACCGGGACAGGGAATTCACCCCTCCACTTT.

The chain combines TRBV19 with TRBJ2-2; possibly TRBD1 for D (6 bases). The CDR3 covers 16 residues. Germline CDR1 and CDR2: LNHDA and SQIVND (reference sequence). V lost 5 bases and J lost 5, with 18 bases in between. The CDR3 region has the DNA TGTGCCAGTAGTCTCCGGACAGTCGTTTGGACCGGGGAGCTGTTTTTT. This encodes CASSLRTVVWTGELFF.

The chain links TRBV5-3 to TRBJ2-7, with 8 positions matching TRBD2. TRBV5-3 has ORF status, its function being uncertain. V lost 3 bases and J lost 3; bases outside the gene matches: 11. This CDR3 is built from 16 residues. As DNA, the CDR3 is TGTGCCAGAAGCTCCAGCCCGGGACTAGATCACTACGAGCAGTACTTC. Its translation is CARSSSPGLDHYEQYF.

This chain connects TRBV28 to TRBJ1-1, with a tentative D call TRBD1 (5 bases). Germline loops: CDR1 MDHEN, CDR2 SYDVKM. Deletions cut 2 bases from V and 11 bases from J, with 12 bases between. CDR3 length: 12 amino acids. The CDR3 region is CASSLGRPGAFF. The CDR3 DNA reads as TGTGCCAGCAGTTTAGGGAGGCCAGGGGCTTTCTTT.

In this sample, this clone turned up a few times. CDR3 coding DNA: TGTGCCAGCAGCTTAGCGCAGGGGAATGAAAAACTGTTTTTT. Translation: CASSLAQGNEKLFF. The rearrangement links TRBV7-8 to TRBJ1-4, with D perhaps TRBD1 (6 bases). Germline V gene data show CDR1 as SGHVS and CDR2 as FQNEAQ. This CDR3 has 14 amino acids. V shed 0 bases and J shed 5 bases, with 7 bases lying between them.

The V call is TRBV7-8, the J call TRBJ2-1, with unresolved D. This CDR3 is built from 14 residues. The germline gives CDR1 SGHVS, CDR2 FQNEAQ. V was cut by 5 bases and J by 3 bases, with 11 bases left in between. The CDR3 sequence is CASSPLADYNEQFF. CDR3 nucleotides: TGTGCCAGCAGCCCCCTCGCGGACTACAATGAGCAGTTCTTC.

The chain uses TRBV28 and TRBJ1-5; the D gene is possibly TRBD1 (5 bases). The CDR3 extends over 21 amino acids. V lost 3 bases and J lost 2, with 29 bases in between. Per germline, CDR1 MDHEN and CDR2 SYDVKM. CDR3 loop: CASSFPLAGQVSSYGNQPQHF. DNA of the CDR3: TGTGCCAGCAGTTTTCCGCTGGCAGGGCAGGTCTCGTCTTACGGCAATCAGCCCCAGCATTTT.

This clone was seen a few times. The chain combines TRBV7-8 with TRBJ2-5; 11 bases are shared with TRBD2. Germline V CDR1 and CDR2: SGHVS, FQNEAQ. The junction had 17 bases not matched to a gene; V was cut back by 2 bases and J by 9 bases. The CDR3 covers 18 residues. The CDR3 spells CASSLTVGRLAGGGSQYF. CDR3 DNA sequence: TGTGCCAGCAGCTTAACAGTTGGGCGGCTAGCGGGAGGAGGGTCCCAGTACTTC.